The 28 T cell receptor beta chains presented below share a single source sample, sequenced in a study of T cells in Graves' hyperthyroidism and ophthalmopathy. Amplified regions were TCR beta CDR3 sequences from RNA transcripts. In the first-round RT-PCR of the TCR CDR3, the HTBI primer set was used. TCRdb recomputed calls from the multiplex PCR reads with MiXCR, one row per CDR3 protein. Of 600,000 or so distinct CDR3 sequences in the sample, approximately 15% were seen once. Sequencing was carried out using blood. The origin of the receptors is a woman younger than 35 with Graves' ophthalmopathy.

This clonotype was found a few times. The chain is built from TRBV5-6 and TRBJ1-5; D remains unclear. V was cut by 0 bases and J by 0 bases, with 13 bases left in between. The CDR3 extends over 17 amino acids. CDR1 and CDR2 (germline): SGHDT, YYEEEE. CDR3 loop: CASSLAVQPYSNQPQHF. CDR3 DNA: TGTGCCAGCAGCTTGGCAGTACAGCCGTATAGCAATCAGCCCCAGCATTTT. Supplemented by reference TRBV5-6 and TRBJ1-5, the full variable domain reads DAGVTQSPTHLIKTRGQQVTLRCSPKSGHDTVSWYQQALGQGPQFIFQYYEEEERQRGNFPDRFSGHQFPNYSSELNVNALLLGDSALYLCASSLAVQPYSNQPQHFGDGTRLSIL.

In this sample, this clonotype turned up many times. This chain uses TRBV3-1 with TRBJ1-6; tentative D call: TRBD1 (5 bases). V lost 4 bases and J 0 bases, leaving 7 bases between the germline ends. The CDR3 runs to 15 residues. Per the germline V gene, CDR1 is LGHDT and CDR2 is YNNKEL (reference sequence). CDR3 coding DNA: TGTGCCAGCAGCCGACAGAGCTCCTATAATTCACCCCTCCACTTT. This sequence encodes CASSRQSSYNSPLHF.

In this sample, this clonotype turned up many times. The rearrangement links TRBV4-1 to TRBJ2-7; TRBD1 might be the D (6 bases). CDR3 length: 13 residues. Trimming removed 4 bases from V and 5 bases from J, with 12 bases in between. Germline loops: CDR1 MGHRA, CDR2 YSYEKL. The CDR3: CASSRSGAHEQYF. CDR3 sequence (DNA): TGCGCCAGCAGCCGTTCAGGGGCGCACGAGCAGTACTTC.

This clonotype was observed many times. This chain uses TRBV29-1 with TRBJ2-7; maybe TRBD2 (5 bases). Trimming cost V 0 bases and J 4 bases, with 16 bases left between them. The CDR3 loop spans 15 amino acids. Looked up from germline, CDR1 is SQVTM and CDR2 is ANQGSEA. CDR3 in amino acids: CSVEDEGAVGYEQYF. The CDR3, as DNA: TGCAGCGTTGAAGATGAGGGTGCGGTGGGATACGAGCAGTACTTC.

The sample holds a few counts of this clonotype. The chain has TRBV3-1 and TRBJ2-2, with D possibly matching TRBD2 (6 bases). The germline V gene has CDR1 LGHDT and CDR2 YNNKEL (reference sequence). V lost 1 base to trimming and J lost 5 bases, with 14 bases between them. This CDR3 is 16 amino acids long. CDR3 loop: CASSQGIGRGTGELFF. The CDR3 region has the DNA TGTGCCAGCAGCCAAGGGATCGGGAGAGGGACCGGGGAGCTGTTTTTT.

This clonotype was observed a few times. The genes are TRBV18 and TRBJ2-1, with 12 positions matching TRBD2. Per germline, CDR1 KGHSH and CDR2 LQKENI. With 5 bases clipped from V and 8 bases from J, the junction kept 7 bases outside the gene matches. The CDR3 is 15 amino acids. The CDR3: CASSLGLAGMDEQFF. The CDR3 region has the DNA TGTGCCAGCTCATTAGGACTAGCGGGAATGGATGAGCAGTTCTTC. Variable domain in full (rest from reference TRBV18 and TRBJ2-1): NAGVMQNPRHLVRRRGQEARLRCSPMKGHSHVYWYRQLPEEGLKFMVYLQKENIIDESGMPKERFSAEFPKEGPSILRIQQVVRGDSAAYFCASSLGLAGMDEQFFGPGTRLTVL.

This clonotype was seen many times. This chain uses TRBV6-2 or TRBV6-3 with TRBJ2-1; maybe TRBD2 (5 bases). The CDR3 contains 16 residues. The germline V and J ends were trimmed by 6 bases and 4 bases, with 19 bases remaining between them. CDR1 and CDR2 (germline): MNHEY, SVGEGT. The CDR3 bases are TGTGCCAGCAGCCCCGGCTCGGCGGGTGGGTACAATGAGCAGTTCTTC. Translating it yields CASSPGSAGGYNEQFF.

This clonotype has at least ten counts. The chain couples TRBV27 to TRBJ2-1; D gene ambiguous. V lost 0 bases, J lost 2 bases, and 8 bases lay in between. The germline CDR1 and CDR2 sequences are MNHEY and SMNVEV (reference sequence). The CDR3 spans 15 residues. CDR3 amino acids: CASSLSGLPYNEQFF. The CDR3 DNA follows: TGTGCCAGCAGTTTATCAGGGTTACCCTACAATGAGCAGTTCTTC.

This clonotype was observed at least ten times. V is TRBV20-1 and J is TRBJ2-3; perhaps TRBD1 as D (6 bases). Germline CDR1 DFQATT, CDR2 SNEGSKA (reference sequence). Between the trimmed V and J ends, which lost 6 bases and 2 bases, there was a span of 15 bases. The CDR3 has 14 amino acids. In DNA, the CDR3 is TGCAGTGCCGACAAGGGGGAACCCACAGATACGCAGTATTTT. Translated, it gives CSADKGEPTDTQYF.

This chain links TRBV7-9 with TRBJ2-1, with D possibly called TRBD1 or TRBD2 (5 bases each). The CDR3 extends over 18 amino acids. Looked up from germline, CDR1 is SEHNR and CDR2 is FQNEAQ (reference sequence). Trimming cost V 4 bases and J 1 base, with 20 bases left between them. CDR3 in amino acids: CASSYRDASPGSYNEQFF. The CDR3 DNA follows: TGTGCCAGCAGCTACCGGGACGCTTCCCCCGGGTCCTACAATGAGCAGTTCTTC.

Many counts were recorded for this clonotype. The chain has TRBV29-1 and TRBJ2-3, with 10 bases fitting TRBD2. The germline CDR1 and CDR2 sequences are SQVTM and ANQGSEA. CDR3 length: 14 residues. The V and J ends lost 6 bases and 3 bases, in that order; junction bases with no gene match: 6. For the CDR3, the DNA is TGCAGCGTCGATAGCGGGAGGAGGACAGATACGCAGTATTTT. As protein: CSVDSGRRTDTQYF.

This chain links TRBV10-3 with TRBJ1-5, with TRBD1 as a possible D gene (6 bases). The V gene's germline CDR1 is ENHRY and CDR2 SYGVKD. V was shortened by 6 bases and J by 4 bases, with 10 bases between the two germline ends. The CDR3 extends over 13 amino acids. The CDR3 spells CAISIQGNQPQHF. CDR3 DNA: TGTGCCATCAGCATACAGGGAAATCAGCCCCAGCATTTT.

This chain connects TRBV25-1 to TRBJ1-4; perhaps TRBD1 as D (5 bases). The length of the CDR3 is 14 residues. V gave up 1 base and J gave up 5 bases, with 8 bases separating them. Per germline, CDR1 MGHDK and CDR2 SYGVNS. CDR3 protein: CASSEFGGNEKLFF. The DNA for the CDR3 is TGTGCCAGCAGTGAATTCGGGGGGAATGAAAAACTGTTTTTT.

This clonotype was seen many times. The V call is TRBV13, the J call TRBJ1-6; TRBD1 aligns across 9 bases. The CDR3 is 14 amino acids. Trimming removed 5 bases from V and 9 bases from J; junction bases left unmatched: 5. In germline, CDR1 is PRHDT, CDR2 FYEKMQ (reference sequence). The CDR3 spells CASSPGDRVSPLHF. The CDR3 DNA reads as TGTGCCAGCAGCCCCGGGGACAGGGTTTCACCCCTCCACTTT.

This clonotype occurred many times. The chain employs TRBV7-9 and TRBJ1-1, with D possibly being TRBD1 (6 bases). With 1 base removed from V and 4 bases from J, the gap between germline ends came to 10 bases. The CDR3 has 14 residues. CDR1 and CDR2 (germline): SEHNR, FQNEAQ (reference sequence). In nucleotides, the CDR3 is TGTGCCAGCAGCTTAGTTTCGGGGGCCACTGAAGCTTTCTTT. It codes for CASSLVSGATEAFF.

This clonotype was recorded at least ten times. V gene TRBV28 combines with J gene TRBJ2-5; TRBD1 matches 7 bases. Germline V gene lookup returns CDR1 MDHEN and CDR2 SYDVKM. The junction had 7 bases not matched to a gene; V was cut back by 5 bases and J by 1 base. CDR3 size: 15 residues. The CDR3 region is CASSPPGTAQETQYF. DNA of the CDR3: TGTGCCAGCAGTCCTCCCGGGACAGCCCAAGAGACCCAGTACTTC. The whole variable domain, filled in from reference TRBV28 and TRBJ2-5, reads DVKVTQSSRYLVKRTGEKVFLECVQDMDHENMFWYRQDPGLGLRLIYFSYDVKMKEKGDIPEGYSVSREKKERFSLILESASTNQTSMYLCASSPPGTAQETQYFGPGTRLLVL.

This clonotype was detected many times. This chain links TRBV28 with TRBJ2-7; the match to TRBD2 covers 8 bases. Germline CDR1 and CDR2: MDHEN and SYDVKM. The J segment lost 4 bases and the V segment lost 3 bases, leaving 8 bases of the junction unmatched. This CDR3 has 15 amino acids. CDR3 in DNA: TGTGCCAGCAGTTTGATTAGCGGGGCGAATTACGAGCAGTACTTC. Its translation is CASSLISGANYEQYF.

This clonotype has only a few counts. The chain is built from TRBV6-5 and TRBJ2-1; tentatively, D is TRBD2 (5 bases). V was shortened by 2 bases and J by 2 bases, with 10 bases between the two germline ends. CDR3 length: 15 amino acids. CDR1 is MNHEY, CDR2 SVGAGI, per germline. The chain's CDR3 is CASSYTWETYNEQFF. DNA for the CDR3: TGTGCCAGCAGTTACACCTGGGAGACCTACAATGAGCAGTTCTTC.

This clonotype was recorded many times. This chain links TRBV12-5 with TRBJ2-4; D is tentatively TRBD1 or TRBD2 (5 bases each). CDR1 and CDR2 (germline): LGHNT, FRNRAP. The CDR3 length is 13 residues. The V and J ends lost 5 bases and 7 bases respectively, with 12 bases between them. The CDR3 sequence: CASGGGRPNIQYF. DNA of the CDR3: TGTGCTAGTGGTGGGGGTCGGCCTAACATTCAGTACTTC.

This clonotype has at least ten counts. The chain carries TRBV10-3 and TRBJ2-5; 8 bases map to TRBD2. V lost 1 base to trimming and J lost 1 base; unmatched junction nucleotides: 11. The CDR3 sequence is 18 residues long. Germline loops: CDR1 ENHRY, CDR2 SYGVKD. CDR3 amino acids: CAISEFPWLTSGQETQYF. The CDR3 nucleotides read TGTGCCATCAGTGAGTTCCCGTGGCTTACTAGCGGCCAAGAGACCCAGTACTTC.

The CDR3 DNA reads TGTGCCAGCAGCCCCCTATCCGGGACAGGGGGTACACCCTACAATGAGCAGTTCTTC. Its protein product is CASSPLSGTGGTPYNEQFF. The genes are TRBV7-2 and TRBJ2-1; 11 positions agree with TRBD1. The ends lost 5 bases at V and 2 bases at J; junction bases unmatched: 14. The CDR3 is made up of 19 amino acids. Germline CDR1 is SGHTA and CDR2 is FQGNSA.

This clonotype was seen at least ten times. The rearrangement joins TRBV20-1 to TRBJ2-1, with D tentatively TRBD1 or TRBD2 (6 bases each). The V gene's germline CDR1 is DFQATT and CDR2 SNEGSKA (reference sequence). V lost 3 bases, J lost 3 bases, and 12 bases lay in between. CDR3 length: 14 amino acids. CDR3 sequence: CSASWGRDYNEQFF. The CDR3 region has the DNA TGCAGTGCTAGTTGGGGGCGGGACTACAATGAGCAGTTCTTC.

The chain has TRBV3-1 and TRBJ1-5; the match to TRBD1 covers 8 bases. CDR1 and CDR2 from the germline V gene are LGHDT and YNNKEL (reference sequence). Trimming cost V 1 base and J 4 bases; bases outside gene matches: 12. The CDR3 extends over 18 amino acids. As DNA, the CDR3 is TGTGCCAGCAGCCAAGGTCTCCGGTCAGGGGGCCGAAATCAGCCCCAGCATTTT. Protein product: CASSQGLRSGGRNQPQHF.

This clonotype occurred many times. The chain is built from TRBV7-2 and TRBJ2-7, with D unclear. Between the trimmed V and J ends, which lost 4 bases and 3 bases, there was a span of 10 bases. CDR1 is SGHTA, CDR2 FQGNSA, per germline. CDR3 length equals 13 residues. This CDR3 is CASSSSYHYEQYF. CDR3 nucleotides: TGTGCCAGCAGCTCGAGCTATCACTACGAGCAGTACTTC.

There are many counts of this clonotype. This CDR3 is CASSYELVSDTQYF. In DNA, the CDR3 is TGTGCCAGCAGTTACGAGTTAGTGTCAGATACGCAGTATTTT. The V call is TRBV6-2 or TRBV6-3, the J call TRBJ2-3; D remains unclear. V lost 2 bases and J lost 4, with 10 bases in between. Per germline, CDR1 MNHEY and CDR2 SVGEGT. This CDR3 comprises 14 residues.

This clonotype was seen at least ten times. V and J are TRBV7-9 and TRBJ2-5; the match to TRBD1 covers 10 bases. V lost 4 bases, J lost 4 bases, and 9 bases stayed unmatched. Per the germline V gene, CDR1 is SEHNR and CDR2 is FQNEAQ (reference sequence). This CDR3 has 16 amino acids. Here the CDR3 reads CASSSGQGWRSETQYF. The CDR3 nucleotides read TGTGCCAGCAGCTCGGGACAGGGGTGGAGGTCAGAGACCCAGTACTTC.

Many counts were recorded for this clonotype. The rearrangement joins TRBV6-5 to TRBJ1-5; D perhaps matches TRBD1 (5 bases). Germline V gives CDR1 MNHEY, CDR2 SVGAGI. V lost 2 bases to trimming and J lost 3 bases, with 11 bases between them. The CDR3 length is 15 residues. The CDR3 reads CASSYEPQANQPQHF. The CDR3 DNA is TGTGCCAGCAGTTACGAACCACAGGCCAATCAGCCCCAGCATTTT.

This clonotype has ten or more counts. The chain joins TRBV2 to TRBJ1-2; TRBD1 is a possible D gene (6 bases). The CDR3 extends over 16 amino acids. Trimming cost V 7 bases and J 4 bases, with 22 bases left between them. The germline gives CDR1 SNHLY, CDR2 FYNNEI. In DNA form, the CDR3 reads TGTGCCAGCACCAGTCGGACAGTTTGGGGGGTCTATGGCTACACCTTC. Translating gives CASTSRTVWGVYGYTF.